This TCR beta chain was identified during a study of OX40 agonist ivuxolimab in advanced cancers. Background on the study: Ivuxolimab, which is an agonistic anti-OX40 (CD134) antibody, was administered to the patients.

CDR1 and CDR2 from the germline V gene are ENHRY and SYGVKD. This CDR3 is 16 amino acids long. With V trimmed by 3 bases and J by 2 bases, 9 bases remained unmatched. Produced via immunoSEQ multiplex PCR; TCRdb's table is partial and in-frame only. This sample has tens of thousands of clones; about 88% occur once, and the top ten carry around 0.96%. The sample was CD4+ or CD8+ T cells sorted from blood, taken in a trial of the OX40 agonist ivuxolimab. This clonotype originated in an adult with an advanced solid tumor such as melanoma, head and neck, liver or kidney cancer. This chain uses TRBV10-3 with TRBJ2-5; 7 bases agree with TRBD2. Written as DNA, the CDR3 is TGTGCCATCAGTGATCTAGCGGCGCTAGGGCAAGAGACCCAGTACTTC. Translated: CAISDLAALGQETQYF.